This TCR beta chain was captured by sequencing in a study of blood T cell repertoires in COVID-19. Overall study: Samples came from the United States, Italy and Spain, spanning acute and convalescent COVID-19.

Individuals aged 18 to 89 years were recruited from 24 US areas. Within the 2 weeks before study entry, each person in the exposed group met a COVID-19 case. The CDR3 covers 14 residues. Germline CDR1 is LNHDA and CDR2 is SQIVND (reference sequence). Trimming took off 5 bases at V and 4 bases at J, with 14 bases between the two ends. Repertoires were generated with immunoSEQ multiplex PCR, while TCRdb's copy carries only in-frame clones and drops some. The sample consists of some 240,000 clones, 80% to 90% of them appearing once. This receptor was taken from a woman in her fifties or sixties who had been exposed to COVID-19. What was sequenced was PBMCs or T cells enriched from blood (not recorded which). The chain employs TRBV19 and TRBJ1-2; D possibly corresponds to TRBD1 (5 bases). The CDR3 region is CASSSFDSTYGYTF. CDR3 sequence (DNA): TGTGCCAGTAGTTCCTTCGACAGTACCTATGGCTACACCTTC.